These T cell receptor beta chains were read from a single sample in a study of early T cells in non-severe SARS-CoV-2 infection. TCRdb re-analysed the 5' RACE reads in MiXCR, keeping a single row per CDR3 protein. The sample holds around 89,000 distinct CDR3 sequences; about 15% are singletons and the top ten take around 0.58%. Source material: whole blood. These receptor sequences come from an adult who was a healthcare worker with PCR-confirmed SARS-CoV-2 infection or an uninfected control (not recorded which). Each CDR3 is given with its conserved first and last residue. A D gene is named only where the DNA matches it firmly. The size entry is marked missing in some rows and otherwise reads once, few, many or a size class.

TRBV4-1,TRBJ2-3,.,.,CASSQVLAFTDTQYF,TGCGCCAGCAGCCAAGTGCTTGCCTTCACAGATACGCAGTATTTT
TRBV6-1,TRBJ1-5,.,.,CASRKQIGDQPQHF,TGTGCCAGCCGGAAACAGATCGGGGATCAGCCCCAGCATTTT
TRBV6-4,TRBJ1-1,.,.,CASSLPPGHGNTEAFF,TGTGCCAGCAGTCTCCCCCCGGGACACGGAAACACTGAAGCTTTCTTT
TRBV7-3,TRBJ1-2,TRBD1,few,CASSLKGPVTGIYGYTF,TGTGCCAGCAGCTTAAAGGGGCCCGTGACAGGGATCTATGGCTACACCTTC
TRBV7-9,TRBJ1-1,TRBD1,many,CASSLPGQRFNTEAFF,TGTGCCAGCAGCTTGCCGGGACAGAGATTTAACACTGAAGCTTTCTTT
TRBV6-1,TRBJ1-1,.,few,CASRVRGTGGNTEAFF,TGTGCCAGCAGGGTCAGAGGGACCGGAGGGAACACTGAAGCTTTCTTT
TRBV9,TRBJ1-2,.,.,CASSGGADAVYGYTF,TGTGCCAGCAGCGGCGGGGCAGACGCTGTCTATGGCTACACCTTC
TRBV27,TRBJ2-3,.,.,CARGAASTDTQYF,TGTGCCAGGGGGGCGGCGTCGACAGATACGCAGTATTTT
TRBV19,TRBJ2-1,.,few,CASQRVSGNSYNEQFF,TGTGCCAGTCAGCGTGTTTCCGGGAACTCCTACAATGAGCAGTTCTTC
TRBV6-5,TRBJ1-1,TRBD1,few,CASSPRLGQGGQNTEAFF,TGTGCCAGCAGTCCTCGATTGGGACAGGGGGGCCAGAACACTGAAGCTTTCTTT
TRBV24-1,TRBJ2-6,.,.,CATSDTDSGANVLTF,TGTGCCACCAGCGACACGGACTCTGGGGCCAACGTCCTGACTTTC
TRBV15,TRBJ1-1,TRBD1,few,CATSKRTGLTFF,TGTGCCACCAGCAAAAGGACAGGCCTGACTTTCTTT
TRBV2,TRBJ2-3,.,many,CASLRRAPGADTQYF,TGTGCCAGCTTACGTCGAGCCCCAGGCGCAGATACGCAGTATTTT
TRBV7-8,TRBJ1-2,.,few,CASSLGDGPYGYTF,TGTGCCAGCAGCTTAGGGGACGGACCCTATGGCTACACCTTC
TRBV5-1,TRBJ2-1,.,many,CASSLNAHLRGPRSSYNEQFF,TGCGCCAGCAGCTTAAACGCCCACCTGCGGGGGCCCCGAAGCTCCTACAATGAGCAGTTCTTC
TRBV12-2,TRBJ1-6,.,few,CASRLTVLRGSPLHF,TGTGCAAGTCGCTTAACCGTCCTGCGGGGTTCACCCCTCCACTTT
TRBV10-3,TRBJ2-3,.,few,CAISDTGPDTQYF,TGTGCCATCAGTGATACAGGGCCAGATACGCAGTATTTT
TRBV29-1,TRBJ1-1,.,few,CTSVGGTKNTEAFF,TGCACCAGCGTTGGGGGAACAAAGAACACTGAAGCTTTCTTT
TRBV7-3,TRBJ2-3,TRBD1,many,CASSAYRGSFSDTQYF,TGTGCCAGCAGCGCGTACAGGGGTTCTTTTTCAGATACGCAGTATTTT
TRBV5-4,TRBJ1-3,.,few,CASSLDGENTIYF,TGTGCCAGCAGCTTGGACGGTGAAAACACCATATATTTT
TRBV6-9,TRBJ1-1,.,many,CASTSQLNTEAFF,TGTGCCAGCACTTCCCAGTTGAACACTGAAGCTTTCTTT
TRBV7-3,TRBJ2-3,.,few,CASSVDYTDTQYF,TGTGCCAGCAGCGTGGACTACACAGATACGCAGTATTTT
TRBV2,TRBJ1-3,.,.,CASSNSGNTIYF,TGTGCCAGCAGCAACTCTGGAAACACCATATATTTT
TRBV6-2/TRBV6-3,TRBJ1-5,.,few,CASSYSAENQPQHF,TGTGCCAGCAGTTACTCGGCGGAAAATCAGCCCCAGCATTTT
TRBV7-2,TRBJ2-1,.,.,CASSQVRGAVTLEQFF,TGTGCCAGCAGCCAGGTCAGGGGGGCCGTAACGCTTGAGCAGTTCTTC
TRBV7-2,TRBJ1-1,TRBD1,.,CASRFNRGWVMNTEAFF,TGTGCCAGCAGATTCAACAGGGGTTGGGTCATGAACACTGAAGCTTTCTTT
TRBV20-1,TRBJ1-3,.,few,CSARDRQWDIGNTIYF,TGCAGTGCTAGAGATCGGCAGTGGGACATAGGAAACACCATATATTTT
TRBV2,TRBJ1-2,.,many,CASSVNRDGYTF,TGTGCCAGCAGCGTCAACAGGGATGGCTACACCTTC
TRBV6-6,TRBJ2-2,.,.,CASIGTRDPGELFF,TGTGCCAGCATCGGGACAAGGGATCCCGGGGAGCTGTTTTTT
TRBV12-3/TRBV12-4,TRBJ1-5,.,few,CASSLWDSNQPQHF,TGTGCCAGCAGTTTGTGGGATAGCAATCAGCCCCAGCATTTT
TRBV6-5,TRBJ2-2,.,.,CASSYNYAGRRTGELFF,TGTGCCAGCAGTTACAATTACGCGGGGCGAAGGACCGGGGAGCTGTTTTTT
TRBV7-6,TRBJ2-2,.,many,CASSRTSPRSGELFF,TGTGCCAGCAGCAGAACCAGCCCGCGGTCCGGGGAGCTGTTTTTT